This T cell receptor beta chain was identified during a study of blood T cell repertoires in COVID-19. Profiling relied on immunoSEQ multiplex PCR, and the TCRdb table lists in-frame clones only, not all of them. Counted here are roughly 340,000 clones, around 87% occurring once; the ten biggest clones make up about 6%. This CDR3 is built from 14 residues. CDR1 and CDR2 (germline): SEHNR, FQNEAQ (reference sequence). J gave up 3 bases and V 7 bases, and 3 bases lay outside the gene matches. This clone has more than one count but fewer than ten. The sequence derives from a woman in her fifties or sixties with COVID-19, enrolled during active disease. The chain recombines TRBV7-9 with TRBJ1-4; 9 bases align to TRBD1. What was sequenced was peripheral blood. Here the CDR3 reads CASNRGLANEKLFF. Written as DNA, the CDR3 is TGTGCCAGCAACAGGGGGCTGGCTAATGAAAAACTGTTTTTT.